The clone carrying this T cell receptor beta chain was recorded at least ten times. Its cognate antigen is unknown. This sample is part of a study of T cell responses to AZD1222 COVID-19 vaccine. Some clones are missing from TCRdb's copy, which holds only in-frame ones; the method was immunoSEQ multiplex PCR. The sample lists around 140,000 clones, about 91% occurring once. Overall study results and limits: Without day 14 samples, only post-peak T cell repertoires were studied.

The V and J ends lost 2 bases and 2 bases respectively, with 12 bases between them. The germline gives CDR1 MNHEY, CDR2 SVGEGT. This CDR3 has 15 residues. This receptor was taken from an adult who received the AZD1222 COVID-19 vaccine. The sample consisted of peripheral blood, taken 28 days after the second AZD1222 dose. J is TRBJ1-1 and V is TRBV6-2 or TRBV6-3; D unclear. CDR3 DNA sequence: TGTGCCAGCAGTTACGCCGCCTCGGGCAACACTGAAGCTTTCTTT. It specifies CASSYAASGNTEAFF.